This TCR beta chain was identified in a study of neurological immune-mediated disorders. This clonotype was seen ten or more times. TCRdb re-called the 5' RACE reads with MiXCR, one entry per CDR3 protein. The profile shows over 60,000 distinct CDR3 sequences, around 4.6% of them singletons. Germline V gene sequence: CDR1 KGHDR, CDR2 SFDVKD. Trimming at V came to 5 bases and at J to 9 bases, leaving 4 bases not matched to a gene. The CDR3 loop spans 15 amino acids. V and J are TRBV24-1 and TRBJ2-1; TRBD2 matches at 15 bases. The specimen was PBMCs. The source of this sequence is a woman in her thirties with multiple sclerosis. CDR3 amino acids: CATSGTSGGASEQFF. CDR3 in DNA: TGTGCCACCAGTGGGACTAGCGGGGGGGCCAGTGAGCAGTTCTTC.